This T cell receptor (beta chain) was captured by sequencing in a study of beta chain features in type 1 diabetes. This clone was detected a few times. Its specificity is not known. Broader study findings: In patients and controls equally, PCR might favor templates that are shorter. Type 1 diabetes patients showed a moderate but significant shortening of TCRB CDR3s in all four CD4+ subsets.

This CDR3 is 14 amino acids long. Germline V gene sequence: CDR1 GTSNPN, CDR2 SVGIG (reference sequence). Trimming cost V 4 bases and J 11 bases; bases outside gene matches: 11. Sequenced material consisted of expressed TCRB transcripts (all of the isolated RNA was reverse transcribed). Profiling relied on immunoSEQ multiplex PCR, and the TCRdb table lists in-frame clones only, not all of them. The data contain 350,000 to 450,000 clones, about 12% of them singletons. What was sequenced was naive CD4+ T cells from blood. The chain links TRBV30 to TRBJ2-3; 11 bases are a match to TRBD2. The receptor was isolated from a young woman with type 1 diabetes. CDR3 sequence reads: CAWTFTSGSLMQYF. Written as DNA, the CDR3 is TGTGCCTGGACTTTCACTAGCGGGAGCTTGATGCAGTATTTT.